Given below is one T cell receptor (beta chain) in context. Random-hexamer reverse transcription was applied to about 0.45 to 1 ug RNA. TCRdb recomputed calls from the immunoSEQ multiplex PCR reads with MiXCR, one row per CDR3 protein. Here the sample spans some 130,000 distinct CDR3 sequences, approximately 95% being singletons. This entry belongs to a study of CD8 T cells in Susac syndrome. V lost 5 bases and J lost 0, with 20 bases in between. CDR3 length: 18 amino acids. Germline V lookup: CDR1 SEHNR, CDR2 FQNEAQ (reference sequence). The sequence derives from a human donor with Susac syndrome. The V gene is TRBV7-9, the J gene TRBJ2-4; the D gene is possibly TRBD1 (6 bases). Source material: CD8+ T cells from PBMCs. Written as DNA, the CDR3 is TGTGCCAGCAGCCCTAGGGCACAGGGTGGGTTAGCCAAAAACATTCAGTACTTC. Residues: CASSPRAQGGLAKNIQYF.